A single sample is the source of the 2 T cell receptor beta chains below, sequenced in a study of cytomegalovirus exposure and HLA in healthy donors. PCR amplification relied on 60 Vbeta primers (plus 13 Jbeta primers). Assay used: immunoSEQ multiplex PCR; TCRdb lists only in-frame clones, some missing. The profile covers roughly 200,000 clones, with about 81% appearing a single time and roughly 2.5% taken by the ten largest. Sequencing used PBMCs. The receptors were sampled from a woman between 35 and 50 years old in good health and CMV-seronegative.

J is TRBJ2-7 and V is TRBV11-3; D perhaps matches TRBD2 (7 bases). CDR3 length: 14 residues. Germline V gene data show CDR1 as SGHNT and CDR2 as YENEEA. V was trimmed by 4 bases and J by 6 bases, leaving 16 bases between them. The CDR3 spells CASSSIRGGSEQYF. CDR3 DNA sequence: TGTGCCAGCAGCTCCATCAGGGGAGGGAGCGAGCAGTACTTC. The full variable domain, its missing parts supplied by reference TRBV11-3 and TRBJ2-7, is EAGVVQSPRYKIIEKKQPVAFWCNPISGHNTLYWYLQNLGQGPELLIRYENEEAVDDSQLPKDRFSAERLKGVDSTLKIQPAELGDSAVYLCASSSIRGGSEQYFGPGTRLTVT.

This clone was recorded a few times. This rearrangement joins TRBV6-5 to TRBJ2-1; D is perhaps TRBD2 (6 bases). The CDR3 is 13 residues long. Germline loops: CDR1 MNHEY, CDR2 SVGAGI. V was cut by 11 bases and J by 0 bases, with 11 bases left in between. The CDR3 sequence: CAVRGSSYNEQFF. CDR3 bases: TGTGCCGTCCGGGGGAGCTCCTACAATGAGCAGTTCTTC.